This T cell receptor beta chain was found in a study of STAT5B mutations in CD4+ large granular lymphocyte leukemia (dated by TCRdb to 2021 to 2024). The study in broad terms: Among healthy controls, the CDR3 'QG' motif was associated with a particular HLA allele. The study compared the TCRbeta repertoires of patients with CD4+ T-cell large granular lymphocyte leukemia against those of healthy blood donors. Flow cytometry on FACSCanto II or FACSVerse showed that the purified fractions were more than 95% pure among lymphocytes.

Cut back by 5 bases and 1 base, the V and J ends lie 11 bases apart. The CDR3 runs 14 amino acids, cysteine and phenylalanine included. The only DNA kept is the CDR3, 42 bases in frame from the first base. CDR1 MNHEY and CDR2 SVGAGI were looked up in the germline V gene. TCRbeta rearrangements were sequenced from genomic DNA using the immunoSEQ assay at survey resolution. Processing in the source paper ran as follows. In the TCR sequencing data, the lowest productive clonotype frequency that could be detected was 2.59 x 10-5. Only productive TCRbeta rearrangements, meaning sequences that were complete and in-frame, were kept for the analyses. Sample clonality was computed as Simpson clonality in the immunoSEQ Analyzer version 3.0. Clones were categorized by frequency as very rare, small, medium, large (1-20%) or hyperexpanded (>20%). Generation probabilities were estimated with OLGA 1.2.3, V-gene circos plots were made with VDJtools, specificities were looked up in VDJdb, and CDR3 motifs were identified with GLIPH. What TCRdb holds here is the immuneACCESS table cut down to in-frame rearrangements. Part of the clones is not present; checked against another copy, under half of the missing clones reflect an unresolved V gene, and the others are unexplained. From that table come the V and J calls and clone size; the DNA was used to work out D and trimming. The sample includes about 45,000 clones, with 65% to 90% observed a single time. About 3% of the sample is taken by the ten largest.

The paper's findings and limits, for the study overall: Greater clonality appeared to be present in CD4-sorted patient repertoires than in healthy CD4+ repertoires, and the difference was retained after the putative leukemic clones were removed. The data were not HLA-matched, and the relatively small sample size could explain the higher clonality seen in CD4+ compared with CD8+ T-LGLL. Main leukemic clonotypes were private to each patient, although approximately 25% appeared at low frequency in other patients' non-leukemic repertoires. Enrichment of TRBV06-family usage was observed among the top patient clones (8/27) relative to healthy controls (2/35).

Regarding this clone: Its antigen is not yet known. No much larger clone exists at a distance of one base, and base qualities are not known.

Buffy coats from roughly 40 blood donors, supplied by the Finnish Red Cross blood service, were used as healthy controls. All TCR-sequenced material derived from peripheral blood: patient blood samples and healthy donor buffy coats. Peripheral blood mononuclear cells were isolated by Ficoll-Hypaque gradient centrifugation. Magnetic purification was used to isolate CD4+ cells from the buffy coats of the healthy controls. The Gentra Puregene Cell and Tissue kit was used for genomic DNA extraction, and quantification was performed on a Qubit 2.0 fluorometer. This clonotype was sampled from a human donor in good health. The sequencing input was CD4+ T cells from blood buffy coats. This sequence uses TRBV6-5 and TRBJ1-1; the D gene is unclear. The CDR3 has the sequence CASSLRTGNTEAFF. The DNA sequence reads TGTGCCAGCAGTCTCCGGACGGGGAACACTGAAGCTTTCTTT.